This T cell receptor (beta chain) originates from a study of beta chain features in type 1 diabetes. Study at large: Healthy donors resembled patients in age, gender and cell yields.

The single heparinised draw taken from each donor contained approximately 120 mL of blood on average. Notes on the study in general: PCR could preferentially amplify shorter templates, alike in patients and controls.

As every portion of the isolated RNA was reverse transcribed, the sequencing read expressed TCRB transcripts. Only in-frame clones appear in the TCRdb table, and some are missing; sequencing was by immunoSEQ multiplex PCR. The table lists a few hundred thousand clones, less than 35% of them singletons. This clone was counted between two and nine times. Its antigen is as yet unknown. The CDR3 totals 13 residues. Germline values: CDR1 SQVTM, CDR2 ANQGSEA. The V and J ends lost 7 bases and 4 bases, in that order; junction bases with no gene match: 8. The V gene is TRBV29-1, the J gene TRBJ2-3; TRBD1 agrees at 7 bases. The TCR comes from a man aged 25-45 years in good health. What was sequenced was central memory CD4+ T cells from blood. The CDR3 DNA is TGCAGCGATTACAGGGGTGGCGCAGATACGCAGTATTTT. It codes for CSDYRGGADTQYF.